These 27 T cell receptor beta chains came from one sample sequenced in a study of Graves' ophthalmopathy and Graves' hyperthyroidism. Amplifying from RNA transcripts, the study obtained TCR beta CDR3 regions. After a first-round RT-PCR with HTBI primers, a second-round multiplex PCR was run. TCRdb used MiXCR to reprocess the multiplex PCR reads, holding one entry per CDR3 protein. The top ten hold around 10% of the sample, which has over a million distinct CDR3 sequences, less than 45% seen once. The sequencing input was peripheral blood or thyroid tissue (not recorded which). These receptors were taken from an adult man with Graves' hyperthyroidism.

The chain couples TRBV7-2 to TRBJ2-7; the D gene is possibly TRBD2 (5 bases). V lost 6 bases to trimming and J lost 4 bases, with 22 bases between them. Germline CDR1 is SGHTA and CDR2 is FQGNSA. The CDR3 extends over 16 amino acids. CDR3 coding DNA: TGTGCCAGCAGTTTTTCTGGGCAGACTAAAGGATACGAGCAGTACTTC. Protein product: CASSFSGQTKGYEQYF.

The chain joins TRBV7-9 to TRBJ1-2; 9 bases are shared with TRBD1. The ends lost 5 bases at V and 3 bases at J; junction bases unmatched: 7. The CDR3 runs to 15 residues. Germline V CDR1 and CDR2: SEHNR, FQNEAQ (reference sequence). Written as DNA, the CDR3 is TGTGCCAGCAGCCACCGGGACAGGGCCCACTATGGCTACACCTTC. Residues: CASSHRDRAHYGYTF.

Many counts were recorded for this clonotype. This sequence joins TRBV4-1 and TRBJ2-7; 10 bases match TRBD2. CDR3 size: 15 residues. V shed 0 bases and J 2 bases; nucleotides not matched to a gene: 1. CDR1 MGHRA and CDR2 YSYEKL come from the germline V gene. The CDR3 coding sequence is TGCGCCAGCAGCCAAGACGGACTAGCGGCCTACGAGCAGTACTTC. Translation: CASSQDGLAAYEQYF.

In its sample, this clonotype was seen many times. The CDR3, as DNA: TGTGCCAGCAGACGAGGAAGGACTAGAGACCAGTACTTC. It encodes CASRRGRTRDQYF. The chain uses TRBV7-2 and TRBJ2-5; TRBD2 agrees at 7 bases. V gave up 6 bases and J gave up 10 bases; unmatched junction bases: 11. The CDR3 sequence is 13 residues long. Germline CDR1 reads SGHTA; CDR2 reads FQGNSA.

This clonotype was detected many times. The V gene is TRBV2, the J gene TRBJ2-2, with D tentatively TRBD1 (6 bases). This CDR3 has 15 residues. V shed 4 bases and J shed 1 base, with 10 bases lying between them. Germline CDR1 reads SNHLY; CDR2 reads FYNNEI. The CDR3 nucleotides read TGTGCCAGCAGTGTAACAGGGCTGAACACCGGGGAGCTGTTTTTT. The encoded protein is CASSVTGLNTGELFF.

As for this clonotype: Just one base apart from a much larger clone, this may be a read error. The rearrangement links TRBV19 to TRBJ1-5; maybe TRBD1 (5 bases). Germline values: CDR1 LNHDA, CDR2 SQIVND (reference sequence). The CDR3 length is 18 residues. V was trimmed by 8 bases and J by 3 bases, leaving 26 bases between them. The CDR3 nucleotides are TGTGCCAGTGGCCCTCCCCTGACAGTTGCGAGACACAATCAGCCCCAGCATTTT. Protein product: CASGPPLTVARHNQPQHF.

Comment on this clonotype: With a much larger clone just one base away, this may be a read error. J is TRBJ1-6 and V is TRBV14; weak D call: TRBD1 (5 bases). The CDR3 has 15 residues. Germline CDR1 SGHDN, CDR2 FVKESK. CDR3 sequence: CASSQQTGINSPPHF. In nucleotides, the CDR3 is TGTGCCAGCAGCCAACAAACAGGAATCAATTCACCCCCCCACTTT.

The chain combines TRBV7-8 with TRBJ2-7; possibly TRBD2 for D (6 bases). The CDR3 has 17 amino acids. V lost 5 bases to trimming and J lost 2 bases, with 22 bases between them. The germline V gene encodes CDR1 SGHVS and CDR2 FQNEAQ. The CDR3 region is CASSGYREPFWAYEQYF. The CDR3 region has the DNA TGTGCCAGCAGCGGCTACCGGGAGCCCTTTTGGGCCTACGAGCAGTACTTC. Complete variable domain (other parts from reference TRBV7-8 and TRBJ2-7): GAGVSQSPRYKVAKRGQDVALRCDPISGHVSLFWYQQALGQGPEFLTYFQNEAQLDKSGLPSDRFFAERPEGSVSTLKIQRTQQEDSAVYLCASSGYREPFWAYEQYFGPGTRLTVT.

This clonotype was picked up many times. The CDR3 reads CSASGSVQETQYF. The CDR3 DNA reads TGCAGTGCTAGTGGTTCAGTCCAAGAGACCCAGTACTTC. The chain recombines TRBV20-1 with TRBJ2-5; D unresolved. The CDR3 extends over 13 amino acids. Germline CDR1 DFQATT, CDR2 SNEGSKA (reference sequence). V was pared by 3 bases and J by 1 base, with 9 bases between.

The chain is built from TRBV7-2 and TRBJ2-7; D is unresolved. Germline V CDR1 and CDR2: SGHTA, FQGNSA. The V end was cut by 6 bases, the J end by 3 bases, with 15 bases between. This CDR3 region has 14 residues. The CDR3 DNA is TGTGCCAGCAGGTCGAGATCTGATTACTACGAGCAGTACTTC. Translating it yields CASRSRSDYYEQYF.

The CDR3 sequence: CASSYTGGGVYNSPLHF. The CDR3 coding sequence is TGTGCCAGCAGCTATACAGGGGGGGGGGTCTATAATTCACCCCTCCACTTT. J is TRBJ1-6 and V is TRBV12-3 or TRBV12-4, with 8 bases matching TRBD1. The CDR3 contains 17 residues. The V segment lost 6 bases and the J segment 3 bases; nucleotides outside the gene matches: 10.

This clonotype has at least ten counts. The CDR3 spells CSAKRSGSPYEQYF. Written as DNA, the CDR3 is TGCAGTGCAAAGAGGAGCGGGAGTCCTTACGAGCAGTACTTC. The genes are TRBV20-1 and TRBJ2-7; the match to TRBD2 covers 8 bases. V shed 6 bases and J 4 bases; nucleotides not matched to a gene: 11. CDR3 length equals 14 residues. Germline assignment: CDR1 DFQATT and CDR2 SNEGSKA (reference sequence).

V usage is TRBV5-1 and J usage is TRBJ1-4; the match to TRBD1 covers 7 bases. This CDR3 is built from 15 residues. V lost 4 bases and J lost 3; bases outside the gene matches: 6. CDR1 is SGHRS, CDR2 YFSETQ, per germline. CDR3: CASSPEGAANEKLFF. As DNA, the CDR3 is TGCGCCAGCAGCCCGGAGGGGGCAGCTAATGAAAAACTGTTTTTT.

At least ten counts were recorded for this clonotype. The chain carries TRBV7-2 and TRBJ1-1, with TRBD1 identical over 8 bases. The germline gives CDR1 SGHTA, CDR2 FQGNSA. The length of the CDR3 is 16 residues. V trimming: 3 bases; J trimming: 0 bases; junction bases outside the gene matches: 6. Written as DNA, the CDR3 is TGTGCCAGCAGCTTTGGCAGGGGGCGTTTGAACACTGAAGCTTTCTTT. This encodes CASSFGRGRLNTEAFF.

The V gene is TRBV6-5, the J gene TRBJ1-3; the D gene is possibly TRBD1 (6 bases). V was trimmed by 8 bases and J by 4 bases, leaving 15 bases between them. The CDR3 spans 14 residues. Germline CDR1 MNHEY, CDR2 SVGAGI. CDR3 sequence reads: CASGQTGTGNTIYF. CDR3 bases: TGTGCCAGCGGTCAAACAGGGACGGGAAACACCATATATTTT.

The J gene is TRBJ1-2, the V gene TRBV28; the D gene is possibly TRBD1 (6 bases). Germline CDR1 reads MDHEN; CDR2 reads SYDVKM. The CDR3 contains 15 residues. Trimming left V 4 bases short and J 4 bases short, with 16 bases between. Written as DNA, the CDR3 is TGTGCCAGCAGTTCGGGGGGCAGGACATCCTATGGCTACACCTTC. Its translation: CASSSGGRTSYGYTF.

As concerns this clonotype: This clone may be a read error of a much larger clone one base away. The chain is built from TRBV7-9 and TRBJ2-7, with D unresolved. Germline V gene lookup returns CDR1 SEHNR and CDR2 FQNEAQ (reference sequence). Trimming pared 4 bases from V and 0 bases from J, leaving 13 bases between. The CDR3 sequence is 15 residues long. CDR3 nucleotide sequence: TGTGCCAGCAGCTCCCGCGGTCCGAGCTCCTACGAGCAGTACTTC. Translated: CASSSRGPSSYEQYF. The full variable domain, completed using reference TRBV7-9 and TRBJ2-7, is DTGVSQNPRHKITKRGQNVTFRCDPISEHNRLYWYRQTLGQGPEFLTYFQNEAQLEKSRLLSDRFSAERPKGSFSTLEIQRTEQGDSAMYLCASSSRGPSSYEQYFGPGTRLTVT.

This clonotype was detected many times. The V and J genes are TRBV4-3 and TRBJ2-7; D call uncertain. The germline V gene has CDR1 LGHNA and CDR2 YSLEER. V was pared by 1 base and J by 4 bases, with 8 bases between. CDR3 length: 13 residues. For the CDR3, the DNA is TGCGCCAGCAGCCAAGCGAAAGGGTACGAGCAGTACTTC. This sequence encodes CASSQAKGYEQYF.

This clonotype was observed at least ten times. This sequence joins TRBV29-1 and TRBJ2-5; D may be TRBD1 or TRBD2 (5 bases each). Germline-derived CDR1 and CDR2 are SQVTM and ANQGSEA. V was shortened by 4 bases and J by 5 bases, with 11 bases between the two germline ends. The CDR3 is 12 amino acids. This chain's CDR3 is CSVVGVEETQYF. CDR3 nucleotide sequence: TGCAGCGTTGTGGGGGTAGAGGAGACCCAGTACTTC.

The gene calls are TRBV9 and TRBJ2-7; 13 nucleotides match TRBD2. This CDR3 is built from 18 residues. With V trimmed by 3 bases and J by 1 base, 10 bases remained unmatched. Per germline, CDR1 SGDLS and CDR2 YYNGEE. DNA for the CDR3: TGTGCCAGCAGCGAGGGTTCCGGGACTAGCGGGGTGTCCTACGAGCAGTACTTC. It yields the protein CASSEGSGTSGVSYEQYF. The variable domain in full, with the rest retrieved from reference TRBV9 and TRBJ2-7, is DSGVTQTPKHLITATGQRVTLRCSPRSGDLSVYWYQQSLDQGLQFLIQYYNGEERAKGNILERFSAQQFPDLHSELNLSSLELGDSALYFCASSEGSGTSGVSYEQYFGPGTRLTVT.

In the case of this clonotype: An end of the junction does not agree with germline; a read error may underlie this. CDR3 nucleotides: TGTGCCAGCAGTTACGGGACAGACTATGGCTACACCTTC. Its protein is CASSYGTDYGYTF. The rearrangement joins TRBV10-3 to TRBJ1-2; 7 bases map to TRBD1. This CDR3 spans 13 amino acids. Germline assignment: CDR1 ENHRY and CDR2 SYGVKD.

CDR3 in amino acids: CASSPTGTATNEKLFF. As DNA, the CDR3 is TGTGCCAGCAGTCCCACCGGGACAGCAACTAATGAAAAACTGTTTTTT. The rearrangement uses TRBV12-3 or TRBV12-4 and TRBJ1-4, with TRBD1 matching 7 bases. The CDR3 is 16 amino acids. Losses at the gene ends were 5 bases for V and 0 bases for J; bases not matched to a gene: 6.

The V call is TRBV7-2, the J call TRBJ2-6; TRBD1 matches at 8 bases. The CDR3 runs to 12 residues. The V gene end was trimmed by 3 bases and the J gene end by 14 bases; junction bases not matched to a gene: 3. Germline V gene lookup returns CDR1 SGHTA and CDR2 FQGNSA. DNA of the CDR3: TGTGCCAGCAGCTTGTGGGACAGGCTCCTGACTTTC. Protein product: CASSLWDRLLTF.

This clonotype was seen ten or more times. The chain couples TRBV20-1 to TRBJ1-1, with D unresolved. The CDR3 has 12 residues. V was cut by 6 bases and J by 4 bases, with 12 bases left in between. CDR1 is DFQATT and CDR2 is SNEGSKA in the germline V gene (reference sequence). This CDR3 reads CSAHARGTEAFF. CDR3 DNA: TGCAGTGCCCACGCGAGAGGCACTGAAGCTTTCTTT.

Many counts were recorded for this clonotype. The chain recombines TRBV10-3 with TRBJ1-5; tentatively, D is TRBD1 (5 bases). V was cut by 0 bases and J by 3 bases, with 12 bases left in between. Germline loops: CDR1 ENHRY, CDR2 SYGVKD. The CDR3 spans 16 residues. The chain's CDR3 is CAISESGEGPNQPQHF. CDR3 DNA sequence: TGTGCCATCAGTGAGTCGGGGGAAGGTCCCAATCAGCCCCAGCATTTT.

This clonotype was counted many times. The chain combines TRBV20-1 with TRBJ1-6; possible D gene TRBD1, 5 bases. Germline CDR1 is DFQATT and CDR2 is SNEGSKA (reference sequence). Trimming cost V 6 bases and J 7 bases, with 19 bases left between them. The CDR3 sequence is 15 residues long. The CDR3 nucleotides are TGCAGTGCCTCAGGGTACGATGAATCCAATTCACCCCTCCACTTT. The encoded protein is CSASGYDESNSPLHF.

The rearrangement joins TRBV14 to TRBJ2-7; D gene unclear. Germline V gene lookup returns CDR1 SGHDN and CDR2 FVKESK. CDR3 length: 15 amino acids. Trimming took 6 bases from V and 7 from J, leaving 22 bases between them. CDR3 nucleotides: TGTGCCAGCAGTTGGAACCCAGGTCCTAAGGGAGAGCAGTACTTC. Translated: CASSWNPGPKGEQYF.